Listed below are T cell receptor beta chains from one sample, sequenced in a study of cytomegalovirus exposure and HLA in healthy donors. Clones were sequenced by immunoSEQ multiplex PCR, and TCRdb holds only the in-frame ones, with some missing. The sample consists of 130,000 to 150,000 clones, approximately 80% of them appearing once. Material for sequencing was PBMCs. These receptors were obtained from a man aged 40-50 years in good health and CMV-seronegative. Each CDR3 is given with its conserved first and last residue. The D gene is left open where the match is weak. Not all rows give a size; the values are once, few, many and, for expanded clones, a class.

clone_size j_call v_call d_call cdr3_aa cdr3_nt
many TRBJ2-1 TRBV27 . CASSPDSQNYNEQFF TGTGCCAGCAGCCCGGACAGCCAAAATTACAATGAGCAGTTCTTC
. TRBJ1-1 TRBV5-1 . CASSFGGARGITEAFF TGCGCCAGCAGCTTTGGGGGGGCGCGGGGTATAACTGAAGCTTTCTTT
. TRBJ2-1 TRBV7-2 TRBD1 CATRLGQGPHNEQFF TGTGCCACTCGATTGGGACAGGGCCCCCACAATGAGCAGTTCTTC
few TRBJ1-5 TRBV28 TRBD1 CASRADRAMHQPQHF TGTGCCAGCAGAGCCGACAGGGCGATGCATCAGCCCCAGCATTTT
. TRBJ2-7 TRBV5-1 . CASSIDRLYSEQYF TGCGCCAGCAGCATAGACAGGCTGTACTCCGAGCAGTACTTC
few TRBJ1-1 TRBV20-1 . CSANRLEAFF TGCAGTGCTAACAGGCTCGAAGCTTTCTTT
. TRBJ1-2 TRBV19 TRBD1 CASSIHRARTGGYTF TGTGCCAGTAGTATTCACCGGGCAAGGACAGGAGGCTACACCTTC
. TRBJ1-2 TRBV27 . CASSFQGTYGYTF TGTGCCAGCAGTTTTCAGGGGACCTATGGCTACACCTTC
. TRBJ1-4 TRBV7-6 . CASSDRRNINEKLFF TGTGCCAGCAGCGACAGGAGAAACATAAATGAAAAACTGTTTTTT
. TRBJ1-5 TRBV5-1 . CASSMTGDQPQHF TGCGCCAGCAGTATGACAGGCGATCAGCCCCAGCATTTT
. TRBJ2-5 TRBV25-1 TRBD1 CASSEWRTGDKEQYF TGTGCCAGCAGTGAATGGAGGACAGGGGATAAGGAGCAGTACTTC
. TRBJ1-2 TRBV6-1 . CASSEAGEGYGYTF TGTGCCAGCAGTGAAGCAGGGGAGGGCTATGGCTACACCTTC
few TRBJ2-3 TRBV7-2 TRBD1 CASSSAGTGYTQYF TGTGCCAGCAGTTCGGCCGGGACAGGCTATACGCAGTATTTT
. TRBJ1-5 TRBV19 . CASSSFPGGGNQPQHF TGTGCCAGCTCATCATTTCCCGGCGGGGGCAATCAGCCCCAGCATTTT
. TRBJ2-6 TRBV19 TRBD1 CASSTLPQGAFTSGANVLTF TGTGCCAGTAGTACCCTCCCACAGGGGGCTTTTACCTCTGGGGCCAACGTCCTGACTTTC
. TRBJ1-5 TRBV5-1 TRBD1 CASSGDRDQPQHF TGCGCCAGCAGCGGTGACAGGGATCAGCCCCAGCATTTT
. TRBJ2-2 TRBV9 . CASSVQGGKESGELFF TGTGCCAGCAGCGTACAAGGGGGAAAGGAGTCCGGGGAGCTGTTTTTT
few TRBJ2-3 TRBV7-9 . CASSPKRFDTQYF TGTGCCAGCAGCCCGAAGAGATTTGATACGCAGTATTTT
. TRBJ1-4 TRBV6-5 . CASSQGMKNEKLFF TGTGCCAGCAGTCAGGGGATGAAGAATGAAAAACTGTTTTTT
. TRBJ1-4 TRBV4-1 . CASALGGGNEKLFF TGCGCCAGCGCCCTAGGGGGTGGGAATGAAAAACTGTTTTTT
. TRBJ1-5 TRBV27 TRBD1 CASSSQGAGVQPQHF TGTGCCAGCAGTTCACAGGGGGCTGGGGTTCAGCCCCAGCATTTT
. TRBJ2-1 TRBV5-1 . CASATTAYNEQFF TGCGCCAGCGCCACGACAGCCTACAATGAGCAGTTCTTC
. TRBJ1-1 TRBV19 TRBD1 CASSADRGTEAFF TGTGCCAGTAGTGCCGACAGGGGCACTGAAGCTTTCTTT
. TRBJ1-1 TRBV6-6 . CASSYTGGGANTEAFF TGTGCCAGCAGTTATACGGGAGGGGGGGCGAACACTGAAGCTTTCTTT
. TRBJ2-2 TRBV5-4 . CASSYPPRTGELFF TGTGCCAGCAGCTACCCACCGCGGACCGGGGAGCTGTTTTTT
. TRBJ1-1 TRBV12-2 . CASRLVRGGEAFF TGTGCAAGTCGCTTAGTCCGGGGGGGTGAAGCTTTCTTT
. TRBJ1-2 TRBV13 . CASSLAGRIYGYTF TGTGCCAGCAGCTTAGCAGGGAGGATCTATGGCTACACCTTC
. TRBJ1-2 TRBV27 . CASRQQGQRYGYTF TGTGCCAGCAGGCAACAGGGTCAGCGGTATGGCTACACCTTC
. TRBJ1-2 TRBV20-1 . CSAVTGTGYTF TGCAGTGCAGTTACTGGTACTGGCTACACCTTC
. TRBJ2-1 TRBV6-5 . CASSYSERYLEQFF TGTGCCAGCAGTTACTCTGAACGCTACCTTGAGCAGTTCTTC
. TRBJ1-6 TRBV5-6 . CASSLTVFSPLHF TGTGCCAGCAGCTTGACGGTATTTTCACCCCTCCACTTT
. TRBJ1-2 TRBV19 . CASSILGGWKDGYTF TGTGCCAGTAGTATCCTTGGCGGTTGGAAGGATGGCTACACCTTC
. TRBJ1-5 TRBV16 . CASSQFSLGTYSNQRQHF TGTGCCAGCAGCCAATTTTCATTGGGGACATATAGCAATCAGCGCCAGCATTTT
few TRBJ2-1 TRBV19 . CASSIGSARGWDEQFF TGTGCCAGTAGTATCGGTTCGGCAAGGGGGTGGGATGAGCAGTTCTTC
. TRBJ2-2 TRBV7-7 TRBD1 CASSLGQGAGELFF TGTGCTAGCAGCTTAGGACAGGGTGCCGGGGAGCTGTTTTTT
. TRBJ2-7 TRBV7-2 . CASSFPGSTYEQYF TGTGCCAGCAGCTTCCCCGGGTCCACCTACGAGCAGTACTTC
. TRBJ1-1 TRBV29-1 . CSVTQGRGTEAFF TGCAGCGTTACCCAGGGGCGCGGGACTGAAGCTTTCTTT
. TRBJ2-7 TRBV28 . CASSLAGSYEQYF TGTGCCAGCAGTCTGGCGGGAAGCTACGAGCAGTACTTC
. TRBJ2-7 TRBV30 TRBD2 CAWSRSGGYEQYF TGTGCCTGGAGTCGGTCGGGGGGGTACGAGCAGTACTTC
. TRBJ1-2 TRBV19 TRBD1 CASSIQTGDYGYTF TGTGCCAGTAGTATCCAGACAGGGGACTATGGCTACACCTTC
. TRBJ2-3 TRBV10-2 . CASSAKDTQYF TGCGCCAGCAGTGCTAAAGATACGCAGTATTTT
. TRBJ1-1 TRBV27 TRBD1 CASIPRGRNTEAFF TGTGCCAGCATTCCCAGGGGGCGGAACACTGAAGCTTTCTTT
once TRBJ2-5 TRBV5-1 . CASSLDPTEETQYF TGCGCCAGCAGCTTGGATCCTACGGAAGAGACCCAGTACTTC
. TRBJ2-5 TRBV5-6 TRBD1 CASSLVQGVRETQYF TGTGCCAGCAGCTTGGTTCAGGGGGTACGAGAGACCCAGTACTTC
few TRBJ2-3 TRBV5-1 . CASSLVPADTQYF TGCGCCAGCAGCTTGGTCCCCGCAGATACGCAGTATTTT
. TRBJ2-1 TRBV7-6 . CASTPRGGAPIF TGTGCCAGCACCCCGAGAGGGGGGGCCCCGATCTTC
. TRBJ1-3 TRBV4-1 . CASSRESLSSGNTIYF TGCGCCAGCAGCCGAGAGTCCCTATCTTCTGGAAACACCATATATTTT
. TRBJ1-2 TRBV5-1 TRBD1 CASSADRVGGYTF TGCGCCAGCAGCGCCGACAGGGTAGGCGGCTACACCTTC
. TRBJ2-1 TRBV5-1 . CASSSWGVSGAKGNEQFF TGCGCCAGCAGCTCTTGGGGGGTCTCCGGGGCCAAGGGCAATGAGCAGTTCTTC
. TRBJ2-3 TRBV11-3 TRBD1 CASSYRGLSTDTQYF TGTGCCAGCAGCTACAGGGGGCTAAGCACAGATACGCAGTATTTT
. TRBJ1-1 TRBV19 . CASSQGSPEAFF TGTGCCAGTAGTCAGGGGTCTCCTGAAGCTTTCTTT
once TRBJ2-7 TRBV7-3 TRBD2 CASSPGRGGTYEQYF TGTGCCAGCAGCCCCGGGAGGGGGGGGACCTACGAGCAGTACTTC
. TRBJ1-1 TRBV11-2 . CASSPEISLNTEAFF TGTGCCAGCAGCCCGGAGATCAGTTTGAACACTGAAGCTTTCTTT
. TRBJ1-2 TRBV5-4 TRBD1 CASSLQGQGFDYGYTF TGTGCCAGCAGCTTACAGGGACAGGGGTTTGACTATGGCTACACCTTC
. TRBJ2-3 TRBV5-6 TRBD2 CASSILSGGARVDTQYF TGTGCCAGCAGTATACTTAGCGGGGGGGCGCGAGTAGATACGCAGTATTTT
. TRBJ2-4 TRBV19 . CASLATHLAKNIQYF TGTGCCAGTCTGGCGACACATTTAGCCAAAAACATTCAGTACTTC
. TRBJ2-3 TRBV5-6 TRBD1 CASSQNRGMGTDTQYF TGTGCCAGCAGCCAAAACAGGGGGATGGGCACAGATACGCAGTATTTT